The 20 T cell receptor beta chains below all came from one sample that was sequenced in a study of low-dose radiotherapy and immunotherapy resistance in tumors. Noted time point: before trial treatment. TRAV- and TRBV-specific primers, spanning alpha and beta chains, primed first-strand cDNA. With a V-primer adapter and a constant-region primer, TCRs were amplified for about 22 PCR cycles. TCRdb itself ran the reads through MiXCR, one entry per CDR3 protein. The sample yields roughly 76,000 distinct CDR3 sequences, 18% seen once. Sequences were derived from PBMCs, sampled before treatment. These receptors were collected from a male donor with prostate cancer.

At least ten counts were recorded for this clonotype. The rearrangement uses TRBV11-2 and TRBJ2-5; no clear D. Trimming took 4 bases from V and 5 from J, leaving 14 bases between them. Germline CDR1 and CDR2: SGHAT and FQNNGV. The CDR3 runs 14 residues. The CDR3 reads CASSWAPGRETQYF. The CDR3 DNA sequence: TGTGCCAGCAGCTGGGCCCCGGGTCGGGAGACCCAGTACTTC.

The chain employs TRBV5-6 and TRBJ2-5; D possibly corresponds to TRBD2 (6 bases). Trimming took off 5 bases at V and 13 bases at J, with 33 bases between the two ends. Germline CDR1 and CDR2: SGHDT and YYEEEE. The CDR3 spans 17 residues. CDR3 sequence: CASRSTKGGHPGLSWYF. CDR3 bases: TGTGCCAGCAGATCGACGAAGGGAGGACACCCTGGCTTAAGTTGGTACTTC.

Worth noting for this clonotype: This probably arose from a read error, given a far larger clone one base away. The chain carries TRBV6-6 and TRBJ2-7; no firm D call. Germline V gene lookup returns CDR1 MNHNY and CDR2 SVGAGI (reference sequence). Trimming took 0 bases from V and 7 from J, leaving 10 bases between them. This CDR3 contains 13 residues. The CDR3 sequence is CASSYSQRNEQYF. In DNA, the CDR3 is TGTGCCAGCAGTTACTCCCAACGGAATGAGCAGTACTTC.

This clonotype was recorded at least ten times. The CDR3 DNA is TGTGCCAGCAGTTTAGGGGGGAAAGGAGCGGGTTCTGGGGCCAACGTCCTGACTTTC. This sequence encodes CASSLGGKGAGSGANVLTF. J is TRBJ2-6 and V is TRBV27; perhaps TRBD2 as D (6 bases). CDR3 length equals 19 residues. Germline values: CDR1 MNHEY, CDR2 SMNVEV (reference sequence). Trimming pared 2 bases from V and 1 base from J, leaving 18 bases between.

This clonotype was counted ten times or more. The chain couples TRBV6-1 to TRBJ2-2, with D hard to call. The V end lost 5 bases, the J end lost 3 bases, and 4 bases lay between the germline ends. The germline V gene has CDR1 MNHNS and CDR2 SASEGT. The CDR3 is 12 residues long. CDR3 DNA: TGTGCCAGCAGTTCCCACACCGGGGAGCTGTTTTTT. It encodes CASSSHTGELFF.

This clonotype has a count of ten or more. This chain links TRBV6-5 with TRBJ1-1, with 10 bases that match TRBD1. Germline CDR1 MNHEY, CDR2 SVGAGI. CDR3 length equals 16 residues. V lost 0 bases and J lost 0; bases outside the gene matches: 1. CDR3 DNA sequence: TGTGCCAGCAGTTACTCTGGGACAGGGGTGAACACTGAAGCTTTCTTT. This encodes CASSYSGTGVNTEAFF.

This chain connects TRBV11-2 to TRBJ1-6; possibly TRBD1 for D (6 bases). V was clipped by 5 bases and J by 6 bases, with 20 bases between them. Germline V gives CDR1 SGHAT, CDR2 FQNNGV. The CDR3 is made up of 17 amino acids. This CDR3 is CASSPQGSWIGNSPLHF. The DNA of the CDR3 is TGTGCCAGCAGCCCCCAGGGGAGTTGGATCGGTAATTCACCCCTCCACTTT.

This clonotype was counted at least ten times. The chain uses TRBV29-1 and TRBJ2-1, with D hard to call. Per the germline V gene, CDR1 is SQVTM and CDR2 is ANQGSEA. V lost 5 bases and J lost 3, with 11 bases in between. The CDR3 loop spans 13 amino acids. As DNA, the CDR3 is TGCAGCGTTTCCCGGGCCAACTACAATGAGCAGTTCTTC. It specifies CSVSRANYNEQFF.

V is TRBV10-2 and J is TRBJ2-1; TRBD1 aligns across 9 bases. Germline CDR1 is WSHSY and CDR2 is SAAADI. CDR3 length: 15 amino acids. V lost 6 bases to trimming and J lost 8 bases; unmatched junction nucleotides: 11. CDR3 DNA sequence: TGCGCCAGCAGGGGGGACAGGGATGCTGGCGATGAGCAGTTCTTC. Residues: CASRGDRDAGDEQFF.

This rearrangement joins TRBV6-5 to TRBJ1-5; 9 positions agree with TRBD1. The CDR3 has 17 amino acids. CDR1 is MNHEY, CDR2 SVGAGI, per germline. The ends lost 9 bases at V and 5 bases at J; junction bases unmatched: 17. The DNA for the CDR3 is TGTGCCAGAACAGGGGGCGCCGGATCAGCTTCGGATCAGCCCCAGCATTTT. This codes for CARTGGAGSASDQPQHF.

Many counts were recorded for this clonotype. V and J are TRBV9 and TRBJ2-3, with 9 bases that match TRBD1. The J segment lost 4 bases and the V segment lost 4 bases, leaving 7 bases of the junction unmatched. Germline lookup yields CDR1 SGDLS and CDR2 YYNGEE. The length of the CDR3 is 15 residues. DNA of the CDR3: TGTGCCAGCAGCTCCGGGGACAGGGACGCAGATACGCAGTATTTT. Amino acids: CASSSGDRDADTQYF. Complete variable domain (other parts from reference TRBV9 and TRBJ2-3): DSGVTQTPKHLITATGQRVTLRCSPRSGDLSVYWYQQSLDQGLQFLIQYYNGEERAKGNILERFSAQQFPDLHSELNLSSLELGDSALYFCASSSGDRDADTQYFGPGTRLTVL.

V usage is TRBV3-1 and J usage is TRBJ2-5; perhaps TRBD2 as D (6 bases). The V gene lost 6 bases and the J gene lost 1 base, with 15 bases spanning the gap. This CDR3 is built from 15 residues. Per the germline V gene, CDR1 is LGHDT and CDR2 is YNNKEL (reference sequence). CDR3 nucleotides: TGTGCCAGCAGAACCCGGACTACACCCCAAGAGACCCAGTACTTC. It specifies CASRTRTTPQETQYF.

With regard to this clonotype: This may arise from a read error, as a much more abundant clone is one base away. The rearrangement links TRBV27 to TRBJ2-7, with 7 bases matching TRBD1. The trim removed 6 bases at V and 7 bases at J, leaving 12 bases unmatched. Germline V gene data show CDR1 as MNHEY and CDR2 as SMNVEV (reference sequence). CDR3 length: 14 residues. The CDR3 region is CASSLLDRAFEQYF. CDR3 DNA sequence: TGTGCCAGCAGCCTACTAGACAGGGCTTTTGAGCAGTACTTC.

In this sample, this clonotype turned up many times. The CDR3 DNA reads TGTGCCAGCACCATCTCTCACCTCGGGGGTGGCAGGACCCAGTACTTC. Its translation is CASTISHLGGGRTQYF. The rearrangement links TRBV6-2 or TRBV6-3 to TRBJ2-5; TRBD2 might be the D (6 bases). The CDR3 extends over 16 amino acids. V lost 7 bases and J lost 7, with 25 bases in between. Germline values: CDR1 MNHEY, CDR2 SVGEGT.

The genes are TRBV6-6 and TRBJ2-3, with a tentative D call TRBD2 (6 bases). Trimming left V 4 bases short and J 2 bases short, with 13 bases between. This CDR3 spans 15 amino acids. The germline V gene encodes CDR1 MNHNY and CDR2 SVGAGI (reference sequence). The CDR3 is CASSSPGTFTDTQYF. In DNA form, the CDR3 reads TGTGCCAGCAGTTCACCCGGGACTTTCACAGATACGCAGTATTTT.

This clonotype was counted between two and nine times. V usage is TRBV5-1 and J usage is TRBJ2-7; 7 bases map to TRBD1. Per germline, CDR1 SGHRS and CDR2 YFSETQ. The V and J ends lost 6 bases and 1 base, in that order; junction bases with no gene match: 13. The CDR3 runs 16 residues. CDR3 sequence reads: CASNPGQGVLSYEQYF. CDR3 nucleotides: TGCGCCAGCAATCCGGGGCAGGGGGTACTGTCCTACGAGCAGTACTTC.

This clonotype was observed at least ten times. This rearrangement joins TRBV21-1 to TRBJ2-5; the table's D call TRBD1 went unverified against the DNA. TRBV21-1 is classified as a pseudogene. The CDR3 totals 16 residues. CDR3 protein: CASPKKGGAGEETQYF. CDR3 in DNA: TGTGCCAGCCCCAAAAAGGGTGGGGCAGGTGAAGAGACCCAGTACTTC.

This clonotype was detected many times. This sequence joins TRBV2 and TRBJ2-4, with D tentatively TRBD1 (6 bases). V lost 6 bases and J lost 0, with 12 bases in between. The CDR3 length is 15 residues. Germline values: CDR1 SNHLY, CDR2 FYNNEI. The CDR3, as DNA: TGTGCCAGCAGCGGACAGCACATAGCCAAAAACATTCAGTACTTC. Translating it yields CASSGQHIAKNIQYF.

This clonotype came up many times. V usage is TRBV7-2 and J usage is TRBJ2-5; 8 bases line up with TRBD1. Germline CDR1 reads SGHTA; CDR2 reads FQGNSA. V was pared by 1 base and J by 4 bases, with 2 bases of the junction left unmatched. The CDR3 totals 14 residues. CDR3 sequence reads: CASSLGGQGETQYF. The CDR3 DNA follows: TGTGCCAGCAGCTTAGGTGGACAGGGAGAGACCCAGTACTTC.

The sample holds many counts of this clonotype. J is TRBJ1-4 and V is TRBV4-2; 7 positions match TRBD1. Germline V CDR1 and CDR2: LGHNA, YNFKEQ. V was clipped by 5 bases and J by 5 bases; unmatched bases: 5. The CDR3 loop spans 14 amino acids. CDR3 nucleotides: TGTGCCAGCAGCGAGGACAGGTTCAATGAAAAACTGTTTTTT. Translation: CASSEDRFNEKLFF.